Presented here are 20 T cell receptor beta chains from one specimen sequenced in a study of Ad26.COV2.S vaccination and SARS-CoV-2 variants. The data were produced by immunoSEQ multiplex PCR, yet TCRdb's version contains in-frame clones alone and is incomplete. The data hold about 680,000 clones, with around 92% observed a single time. Stated treatment: over 15 received Ad26.COV2.S at low or high dose, single or two shots; about 5 received placebo; per-sample allocation not given. The study sampled participants on day 63 after the first vaccine or placebo injection. This specimen consisted of peripheral blood, obtained in a trial of Ad26.COV2.S vaccine versus placebo. Receptors were obtained from a person aged 18 to 65 who received the Ad26.COV2.S COVID-19 vaccine or a placebo.

The chain uses TRBV2 and TRBJ1-1; 10 positions match TRBD1. This CDR3 region has 18 residues. Germline assignment: CDR1 SNHLY and CDR2 FYNNEI. V shed 5 bases, J shed 0 bases, and the junction held 12 bases outside the gene matches. The CDR3 protein is CASSPRTGGTLMNTEAFF. In DNA form, the CDR3 reads TGTGCCAGCAGTCCCCGGACAGGGGGGACTTTAATGAACACTGAAGCTTTCTTT.

V and J are TRBV7-9 and TRBJ1-2, with D possibly matching TRBD1 (5 bases). Germline V gene data show CDR1 as SEHNR and CDR2 as FQNEAQ (reference sequence). The V and J ends lost 5 bases and 8 bases respectively, with 15 bases between them. The CDR3 covers 13 residues. Here the CDR3 reads CASSQRGEMGYTF. Here the CDR3 DNA reads TGTGCCAGCAGCCAGCGGGGGGAGATGGGCTACACCTTC. The full variable domain, with the rest looked up from reference TRBV7-9 and TRBJ1-2, is DTGVSQNPRHKITKRGQNVTFRCDPISEHNRLYWYRQTLGQGPEFLTYFQNEAQLEKSRLLSDRFSAERPKGSFSTLEIQRTEQGDSAMYLCASSQRGEMGYTFGSGTRLTVV.

This clone has just a few counts. The CDR3, as DNA: TGTGCCAGTAGTATGGTCCAGGTTAGCAATCAGCCCCAGCATTTT. It encodes CASSMVQVSNQPQHF. The rearrangement joins TRBV19 to TRBJ1-5; D gene uncertain. Germline loops: CDR1 LNHDA, CDR2 SQIVND (reference sequence). V shed 3 bases and J shed 0 bases, with 9 bases lying between them. The length of the CDR3 is 15 residues.

This clone was observed once. The chain joins TRBV11-3 to TRBJ2-3, with D possibly TRBD1 on 7 matching bases. Trimming took 5 bases from V and 6 from J, leaving 18 bases between them. Looked up from germline, CDR1 is SGHNT and CDR2 is YENEEA. The CDR3 is 15 residues long. The CDR3 is CASSAGQSGADTQYF. In DNA, the CDR3 is TGTGCCAGCAGCGCGGGACAGTCGGGTGCGGATACGCAGTATTTT.

The chain uses TRBV10-3 and TRBJ2-5, with 10 nucleotides matching TRBD1. Germline assignment: CDR1 ENHRY and CDR2 SYGVKD. This CDR3 comprises 12 residues. The junction had 0 bases not matched to a gene; V was cut back by 6 bases and J by 5 bases. CDR3: CAIRDRGETQYF. The CDR3 region has the DNA TGTGCCATCAGGGACAGGGGGGAGACCCAGTACTTC.

The chain links TRBV7-6 to TRBJ2-2, with unresolved D. CDR3 size: 13 residues. Germline-derived CDR1 and CDR2 are SGHVS and FNYEAQ. Trimming cost V 5 bases and J 4 bases, with 8 bases left between them. The CDR3 DNA reads TGTGCCAGCAGCCATGCACCCACCGGGGAGCTGTTTTTT. It translates to CASSHAPTGELFF.

V usage is TRBV5-1 and J usage is TRBJ2-3; D gene uncertain. This CDR3 is 13 amino acids long. In germline, CDR1 is SGHRS, CDR2 YFSETQ. With 3 bases removed from V and 5 bases from J, the gap between germline ends came to 10 bases. The CDR3: CASSSAWGDTQYF. In DNA, the CDR3 is TGCGCCAGCAGCTCTGCCTGGGGAGATACGCAGTATTTT.

This chain joins TRBV7-9 and TRBJ1-2; no definite D call. Trimming stripped 5 bases from V and 4 bases from J, with 20 bases between. The CDR3 covers 16 residues. The germline gives CDR1 SEHNR, CDR2 FQNEAQ (reference sequence). CDR3: CASSRSVSTYLYGYTF. The CDR3, as DNA: TGTGCCAGCAGCCGTTCGGTGTCGACCTACCTCTATGGCTACACCTTC.

Comments on this clone: Other DNA sequences of this sample code for an identical CDR3. The chain uses TRBV5-1 and TRBJ2-2; TRBD2 matches 13 bases. The J segment lost 4 bases and the V segment lost 0 bases, leaving 0 bases of the junction unmatched. There are 16 residues in the CDR3. Germline CDR1 reads SGHRS; CDR2 reads YFSETQ. CDR3 residues: CASSLGLAGGTGELFF. The CDR3 bases are TGCGCCAGCAGCTTGGGACTAGCGGGAGGCACCGGGGAGCTGTTTTTT.

V is TRBV11-3 and J is TRBJ2-4; TRBD1 matches at 8 bases. J lost 7 bases, V lost 5 bases, and 10 bases had no gene match. From germline, CDR1 is SGHNT and CDR2 YENEEA. CDR3 length equals 15 residues. CDR3: CASSPGGGNENIQYF. The CDR3 DNA reads TGTGCCAGCAGCCCAGGGGGCGGTAACGAGAACATTCAGTACTTC.

This clone was counted once. V and J are TRBV9 and TRBJ2-3; 10 positions agree with TRBD1. V lost 0 bases to trimming and J lost 4 bases; unmatched junction nucleotides: 5. The CDR3 covers 16 residues. CDR1 is SGDLS, CDR2 YYNGEE, per germline. The DNA of the CDR3 is TGTGCCAGCAGCGTAGTGGGACAGGGGTTGTCAGATACGCAGTATTTT. It is translated as CASSVVGQGLSDTQYF.

This clone was detected a few times. The V gene is TRBV13, the J gene TRBJ1-2; 7 bases line up with TRBD1. Germline V CDR1 and CDR2: PRHDT, FYEKMQ (reference sequence). This CDR3 is built from 17 residues. J was trimmed by 5 bases and V by 1 base; bases with no gene match: 13. The CDR3 reads CASSLVVYRQGGYGYTF. CDR3 coding DNA: TGTGCCAGCAGCTTAGTAGTCTACAGACAGGGAGGGTATGGCTACACCTTC.

This chain uses TRBV3-1 (or the pseudogene TRBV3-2) with TRBJ2-1, with D unresolved. Per the germline V gene, CDR1 is LGHDT and CDR2 is YNNKEL (reference sequence). The CDR3 sequence is 13 residues long. Trimming cost V 4 bases and J 3 bases, with 7 bases left between them. In nucleotides, the CDR3 is TGTGCCAGCAGCCCAAGTTACTACAATGAGCAGTTCTTC. It codes for CASSPSYYNEQFF.

The chain has TRBV27 and TRBJ1-6; D gene uncertain. In germline, CDR1 is MNHEY, CDR2 SMNVEV (reference sequence). The CDR3 contains 16 residues. V gave up 6 bases and J gave up 0 bases, with 12 bases separating them. CDR3 amino acids: CASSPRMSSYNSPLHF. For the CDR3, the DNA is TGTGCCAGCAGCCCGAGAATGAGCTCCTATAATTCACCCCTCCACTTT.

The genes are TRBV5-1 and TRBJ2-7, with D perhaps TRBD1 (7 bases). Germline V gene data show CDR1 as SGHRS and CDR2 as YFSETQ. CDR3 length: 16 residues. Deletions cut 6 bases from V and 4 bases from J, with 23 bases between. CDR3 sequence (DNA): TGCGCCAGCACTATCTCGAGCGGGCAGGGGGTTTACGAGCAGTACTTC. Amino acid sequence: CASTISSGQGVYEQYF.

This chain joins TRBV30 and TRBJ2-7; D gene ambiguous. CDR3 length: 14 residues. Germline CDR1 GTSNPN, CDR2 SVGIG (reference sequence). The V end lost 1 base, the J end lost 0 bases, and 10 bases lay between the germline ends. CDR3 amino acids: CAWSAGALSYEQYF. In DNA form, the CDR3 reads TGTGCCTGGAGTGCCGGAGCTCTCTCCTACGAGCAGTACTTC.

In its sample, this clone was seen once. V is TRBV11-2 and J is TRBJ2-1, with 8 nucleotides matching TRBD2. V was pared by 1 base and J by 5 bases, with 4 bases of the junction left unmatched. Germline V CDR1 and CDR2: SGHAT, FQNNGV. This CDR3 has 15 residues. CDR3 residues: CASSLGLARDNEQFF. In DNA, the CDR3 is TGTGCCAGCAGCTTAGGACTAGCGCGCGACAATGAGCAGTTCTTC.

This clone was seen just once. The V and J genes are TRBV11-3 and TRBJ2-3, with 12 nucleotides matching TRBD2. V shed 0 bases and J 2 bases; nucleotides not matched to a gene: 3. CDR3 length: 17 residues. The germline V gene has CDR1 SGHNT and CDR2 YENEEA. The CDR3 DNA follows: TGTGCCAGCAGCTTAGAAACTAGCGGGAGGCACACAGATACGCAGTATTTT. Translating gives CASSLETSGRHTDTQYF.

The chain combines TRBV27 with TRBJ1-2; 12 bases fit TRBD1. The CDR3 extends over 15 amino acids. Per germline, CDR1 MNHEY and CDR2 SMNVEV (reference sequence). V was pared by 6 bases and J by 8 bases, with 10 bases of the junction left unmatched. The CDR3 nucleotides read TGTGCCAGCAGCTCACCGGGACAGGGGGCCCGGGGCTACACCTTC. Its translation is CASSSPGQGARGYTF.

The rearrangement joins TRBV4-3 to TRBJ2-7; D not certain. V was shortened by 1 base and J by 1 base, with 8 bases between the two germline ends. This CDR3 is 14 amino acids long. The V gene's germline CDR1 is LGHNA and CDR2 YSLEER. CDR3 bases: TGCGCCAGCAGCCAAGTGAAGGGTTCCTACGAGCAGTACTTC. It codes for CASSQVKGSYEQYF.